This T cell receptor beta chain is drawn from a study of T-cell reconstitution after alpha-beta-depleted transplantation in children. Using unique molecular identifiers, the investigators prepared the TCRbeta library. TCRdb itself ran the PCR reads through MiXCR, one entry per CDR3 protein. The sample holds around 700,000 distinct CDR3 sequences, around 13% seen once. This clonotype was seen once. Its specificity is not known. A single base separates this from a much larger clone, so it may be a read error. General study points: T-cell numbers and diversity one year post-transplant derived largely from freshly generated T cells. Two months or so post-transplant, alpha-beta T cells reportedly derived from several hundred expanded graft clones. Surviving recipient T cells and intrathymic progenitors accounted for some patients' high TCRbeta diversity at day 60.

There are 16 residues in the CDR3. This specimen was PBMCs, taken before TCRalphabeta/CD19-depleted stem cell transplant. The receptor was derived from a girl aged 2-10 years with congenital amegakaryocytic thrombocytopenia, due to receive a stem cell transplant. V gene TRBV12-3 or TRBV12-4 combines with J gene TRBJ2-1; 11 bases map to TRBD2. In DNA form, the CDR3 reads TGTCCCAGCAGATCACCGGGACTAGCGGATTACAATGAGCAGTTCTTC. Translating it yields CPSRSPGLADYNEQFF.